These 11 T cell receptor beta chains were all obtained from the same sample, sequenced in a study of Graves' ophthalmopathy and Graves' hyperthyroidism. Amplification of the TCR beta CDR3 regions used RNA transcripts (as template). The library came from an HTBI-primed first-round RT-PCR and a second-round multiplex PCR. Each CDR3 protein gets one entry after TCRdb re-called the multiplex PCR reads with MiXCR. The table lists approximately 150,000 distinct CDR3 sequences, roughly two fifths of them singletons. Sequencing was performed on peripheral blood. The receptors stem from a man under 40 with Graves' ophthalmopathy.

The chain uses TRBV29-1 and TRBJ2-5; TRBD2 is a possible D gene (7 bases). The germline V gene encodes CDR1 SQVTM and CDR2 ANQGSEA. Trimming took off 4 bases at V and 0 bases at J, with 12 bases between the two ends. The CDR3 is made up of 14 amino acids. CDR3 loop: CSVALGGDQETQYF. CDR3 coding DNA: TGCAGCGTTGCCTTAGGGGGGGACCAAGAGACCCAGTACTTC.

The V call is TRBV28, the J call TRBJ1-1; 7 nucleotides match TRBD1. CDR1 is MDHEN, CDR2 SYDVKM, per germline. The length of the CDR3 is 14 residues. The J segment lost 1 base and the V segment lost 7 bases, leaving 6 bases of the junction unmatched. CDR3 region: CASKAGTENTEAFF. The CDR3 nucleotides are TGTGCCAGCAAAGCCGGGACAGAGAACACTGAAGCTTTCTTT.

This clonotype was counted many times. DNA for the CDR3: TGTGCCACCTCGCCCCGGGGAAACACTGAAGCTTTCTTT. Translated, it gives CATSPRGNTEAFF. The chain carries TRBV6-1 and TRBJ1-1, with unresolved D. Germline CDR1 and CDR2: MNHNS and SASEGT. The CDR3 consists of 13 residues. V gave up 10 bases and J gave up 2 bases, with 14 bases separating them.

The chain employs TRBV28 and TRBJ1-1, with TRBD1 matching over 8 bases. The J segment lost 6 bases and the V segment lost 8 bases, leaving 17 bases of the junction unmatched. The CDR3 contains 16 residues. Germline CDR1 reads MDHEN; CDR2 reads SYDVKM. The chain's CDR3 is CASVTGAGQGLSEAFF. CDR3 in DNA: TGTGCCAGCGTGACCGGGGCCGGACAGGGTCTCTCTGAAGCTTTCTTT.

This clonotype was counted many times. This chain connects TRBV7-3 to TRBJ2-7, with no clear D. This CDR3 spans 13 amino acids. Per the germline V gene, CDR1 is SGHTA and CDR2 is FQGTGA. V was trimmed by 4 bases and J by 6 bases, leaving 13 bases between them. The CDR3 spells CASSSYDTGEQYF. The CDR3 DNA reads TGTGCCAGCAGCTCCTATGATACGGGCGAGCAGTACTTC.

This clonotype occurred many times. The chain joins TRBV28 to TRBJ1-1; no definite D call. Germline V gene sequence: CDR1 MDHEN, CDR2 SYDVKM. This CDR3 is built from 15 residues. Deletions cut 6 bases from V and 1 base from J, with 15 bases between. CDR3: CASRKRQRRNTEAFF. CDR3 sequence (DNA): TGTGCCAGCAGAAAAAGGCAGCGACGGAACACTGAAGCTTTCTTT.

This clonotype has at least ten counts. This chain connects TRBV6-2 or TRBV6-3 to TRBJ2-6; D is unresolved. Germline V CDR1 and CDR2: MNHEY, SVGEGT. This CDR3 has 13 amino acids. Trimming left V 8 bases short and J 0 bases short, with 5 bases between. The CDR3 is CASGYSGANVLTF. The CDR3, as DNA: TGTGCCAGCGGATACTCTGGGGCCAACGTCCTGACTTTC.

V and J are TRBV12-3 or TRBV12-4 and TRBJ1-6; 9 bases are a match to TRBD1. The CDR3 runs to 14 residues. With V trimmed by 6 bases and J by 6 bases, 3 bases remained unmatched. This CDR3 is CASRGTGFNSPLHF. In DNA, the CDR3 is TGTGCCAGCAGAGGGACAGGGTTTAATTCACCCCTCCACTTT.

J is TRBJ2-2 and V is TRBV6-1, with D possibly matching TRBD1 (5 bases). In germline, CDR1 is MNHNS, CDR2 SASEGT. V lost 8 bases, J lost 1 base, and 11 bases lay in between. CDR3 length equals 14 residues. In nucleotides, the CDR3 is TGTGCCAGCCTCCCCGACAGGAACACCGGGGAGCTGTTTTTT. Its translation: CASLPDRNTGELFF.

The J gene is TRBJ2-5, the V gene TRBV9; 10 nucleotides align to TRBD2. V dropped 0 bases and J dropped 1; count of bases not matched to a gene: 6. The length of the CDR3 is 17 residues. CDR1 is SGDLS and CDR2 is YYNGEE in the germline V gene. The CDR3 spells CASSVGTSGGVQETQYF. CDR3 nucleotide sequence: TGTGCCAGCAGCGTAGGGACTAGCGGAGGGGTCCAAGAGACCCAGTACTTC.

This clonotype was recorded many times. The chain recombines TRBV24-1 with TRBJ2-2; D unresolved. This CDR3 comprises 17 residues. The V gene lost 3 bases and the J gene lost 0 bases, with 13 bases spanning the gap. Germline loops: CDR1 KGHDR, CDR2 SFDVKD. The CDR3 sequence is CATSDVGQLTNTGELFF. The CDR3 DNA sequence: TGTGCCACCAGTGATGTCGGCCAGCTTACGAACACCGGGGAGCTGTTTTTT.